A single sample is the source of the 29 T cell receptor beta chains below, sequenced in a study of blood T cell repertoires in COVID-19. Libraries were prepared by immunoSEQ multiplex PCR; TCRdb keeps only in-frame clonotypes and omits some of them. The sample has more than 300,000 clones, roughly four fifths seen once. Sequences were obtained from PBMCs or T cells enriched from blood (not recorded which). The receptor set was obtained from a woman between 50 and 59 years old who had recovered from COVID-19.

The J gene is TRBJ1-2, the V gene TRBV9; 8 bases are a match to TRBD1. The germline gives CDR1 SGDLS, CDR2 YYNGEE. The CDR3 covers 13 residues. V lost 2 bases and J lost 7; bases outside the gene matches: 4. The CDR3: CASSVDRGRGYTF. DNA of the CDR3: TGTGCCAGCAGCGTCGACAGGGGACGTGGCTACACCTTC. Based on the CDR3 plus reference TRBV9 and TRBJ1-2, the full variable domain is DSGVTQTPKHLITATGQRVTLRCSPRSGDLSVYWYQQSLDQGLQFLIQYYNGEERAKGNILERFSAQQFPDLHSELNLSSLELGDSALYFCASSVDRGRGYTFGSGTRLTVV.

V gene TRBV6-5 combines with J gene TRBJ1-6; 8 bases match TRBD1. The CDR3 is made up of 12 amino acids. The V gene end was trimmed by 6 bases and the J gene end by 16 bases; junction bases not matched to a gene: 8. CDR1 is MNHEY and CDR2 is SVGAGI in the germline V gene. The CDR3 loop reads CASSQKTGELHF. CDR3 in DNA: TGTGCCAGCAGCCAAAAGACAGGGGAACTCCACTTT.

This chain connects TRBV7-8 to TRBJ2-1, with 9 bases aligning to TRBD1. The CDR3 has 15 residues. Germline V gives CDR1 SGHVS, CDR2 FQNEAQ. J lost 8 bases, V lost 3 bases, and 8 bases had no gene match. CDR3 sequence reads: CASSFYGTGRDEQFF. In nucleotides, the CDR3 is TGTGCCAGCAGCTTTTACGGGACAGGGCGGGATGAGCAGTTCTTC.

The gene calls are TRBV5-1 and TRBJ2-5; D may be TRBD1 (6 bases). CDR1 SGHRS and CDR2 YFSETQ come from the germline V gene. This CDR3 comprises 13 residues. With 4 bases removed from V and 1 base from J, the gap between germline ends came to 8 bases. CDR3 bases: TGCGCCAGCAGCCGACAGGTCCAAGAGACCCAGTACTTC. Translated, it gives CASSRQVQETQYF.

V usage is TRBV7-2 and J usage is TRBJ1-5, with D tentatively TRBD1 (6 bases). Trimming left V 5 bases short and J 1 base short, with 12 bases between. The CDR3 covers 15 residues. The germline V gene has CDR1 SGHTA and CDR2 FQGNSA. The CDR3 bases are TGTGCCAGCAGCGGAATTCAGGGGAGCAATCAGCCCCAGCATTTT. Its translation: CASSGIQGSNQPQHF.

The chain recombines TRBV5-1 with TRBJ2-3; possibly TRBD1 for D (6 bases). The CDR3 spans 17 residues. Germline loops: CDR1 SGHRS, CDR2 YFSETQ. Trimming stripped 5 bases from V and 2 bases from J, with 21 bases between. The CDR3 reads CASSVSQGGGPTDTQYF. Written as DNA, the CDR3 is TGCGCCAGCAGTGTCTCACAGGGCGGTGGGCCCACAGATACGCAGTATTTT.

The rearrangement links TRBV5-1 to TRBJ2-1; the match to TRBD2 covers 7 bases. The junction had 3 bases not matched to a gene; V was cut back by 3 bases and J by 0 bases. In germline, CDR1 is SGHRS, CDR2 YFSETQ. CDR3 length equals 15 residues. The CDR3 DNA is TGCGCCAGCAGCTGGGGCGGGGGCTCCTACAATGAGCAGTTCTTC. Translating it yields CASSWGGGSYNEQFF.

CDR3 sequence reads: CASSPPRSSYEQYF. The CDR3 DNA sequence: TGTGCCAGCAGCCCCCCAAGGAGCTCCTACGAGCAGTACTTC. The chain links TRBV9 to TRBJ2-7; D is unresolved. The CDR3 runs to 14 residues. V shed 4 bases and J shed 0 bases, with 11 bases lying between them. Germline values: CDR1 SGDLS, CDR2 YYNGEE.

In its sample, this clone was seen a few times. V gene TRBV3-1 (or the pseudogene TRBV3-2) combines with J gene TRBJ1-1; the D gene is possibly TRBD1 (6 bases). CDR1 is LGHDT, CDR2 YNNKEL, per germline (reference sequence). The V and J ends lost 0 bases and 4 bases respectively, with 9 bases between them. This CDR3 region has 14 residues. Written as DNA, the CDR3 is TGTGCCAGCAGCCAAGATGCCAGGGGCACTGAAGCTTTCTTT. As protein: CASSQDARGTEAFF.

V gene TRBV7-9 combines with J gene TRBJ2-3; maybe TRBD2 (5 bases). Per the germline V gene, CDR1 is SEHNR and CDR2 is FQNEAQ (reference sequence). This CDR3 spans 15 amino acids. V was cut by 6 bases and J by 0 bases, with 13 bases left in between. CDR3 protein: CASRTISHSTDTQYF. The CDR3 DNA reads TGTGCCAGCAGGACTATAAGCCATAGCACAGATACGCAGTATTTT.

V is TRBV5-8 and J is TRBJ1-2, with 7 nucleotides matching TRBD1. CDR1 SGHTS and CDR2 YDEGEE come from the germline V gene. J was trimmed by 5 bases and V by 4 bases; bases with no gene match: 5. CDR3 size: 13 residues. Here the CDR3 DNA reads TGTGCCAGCAGCCGCGACAGGGCATATGGCTACACCTTC. Translating gives CASSRDRAYGYTF.

The rearrangement uses TRBV9 and TRBJ2-3, with a weak D call TRBD1 (6 bases). The CDR3 is 16 amino acids. Trimming took 0 bases from V and 4 from J, leaving 15 bases between them. The germline gives CDR1 SGDLS, CDR2 YYNGEE. The CDR3: CASSVGDIGRADTQYF. The DNA for the CDR3 is TGTGCCAGCAGCGTAGGGGACATAGGACGGGCAGATACGCAGTATTTT.

CDR3 residues: CASSEKGAGPPRNEQFF. The CDR3 coding sequence is TGTGCCAGCAGTGAAAAGGGGGCAGGGCCACCGCGCAATGAGCAGTTCTTC. V is TRBV6-1 and J is TRBJ2-1; TRBD1 aligns across 7 bases. The CDR3 extends over 17 amino acids. Germline CDR1 is MNHNS and CDR2 is SASEGT. J lost 6 bases, V lost 2 bases, and 13 bases had no gene match.

The genes are TRBV6-5 and TRBJ2-7, with 9 bases aligning to TRBD2. Germline V gives CDR1 MNHEY, CDR2 SVGAGI. With 6 bases clipped from V and 2 bases from J, the junction kept 8 bases outside the gene matches. CDR3 length equals 15 residues. The CDR3 bases are TGTGCCAGCAGCACAAAGACTAGCGGCACCTACGAGCAGTACTTC. Translated: CASSTKTSGTYEQYF.

This clone occurred a few times. This sequence joins TRBV18 and TRBJ1-1, with 8 bases lining up with TRBD1. The CDR3 is 17 residues long. V trimming: 0 bases; J trimming: 4 bases; junction bases outside the gene matches: 10. In germline, CDR1 is KGHSH, CDR2 LQKENI. DNA for the CDR3: TGTGCCAGCTCACCACCGGGGCCAGGGGGCTTTCGCACTGAAGCTTTCTTT. This translates into CASSPPGPGGFRTEAFF. The complete variable domain, with remaining parts taken from reference TRBV18 and TRBJ1-1, reads NAGVMQNPRHLVRRRGQEARLRCSPMKGHSHVYWYRQLPEEGLKFMVYLQKENIIDESGMPKERFSAEFPKEGPSILRIQQVVRGDSAAYFCASSPPGPGGFRTEAFFGQGTRLTVV.

The chain uses TRBV3-1 (or the pseudogene TRBV3-2) and TRBJ1-4; a weak D match, TRBD1 (5 bases). Germline lookup yields CDR1 LGHDT and CDR2 YNNKEL (reference sequence). Trimming shortened V by 1 base and J by 5 bases, and 17 bases separated the two germline ends. CDR3 size: 17 residues. The CDR3 nucleotides read TGTGCCAGCAGCCAAGCCGCCCATCAGGGTGGGAATGAAAAACTGTTTTTT. This encodes CASSQAAHQGGNEKLFF.

V is TRBV11-2 and J is TRBJ1-5; TRBD1 matches at 7 bases. Germline lookup yields CDR1 SGHAT and CDR2 FQNNGV. CDR3 length equals 15 residues. The V segment lost 5 bases and the J segment 4 bases; nucleotides outside the gene matches: 8. The CDR3: CASSQSGQLNQPQHF. In nucleotides, the CDR3 is TGTGCCAGCAGCCAATCGGGACAGCTTAATCAGCCCCAGCATTTT.

The CDR3 DNA reads TGTGCCTGGAGTGTAGGGACAGGGTCCCAAGAGACCCAGTACTTC. Protein sequence: CAWSVGTGSQETQYF. The chain recombines TRBV30 with TRBJ2-5, with 9 nucleotides matching TRBD1. Germline CDR1 GTSNPN, CDR2 SVGIG (reference sequence). The length of the CDR3 is 15 residues. The V segment lost 0 bases and the J segment 1 base; nucleotides outside the gene matches: 3.

The rearrangement links TRBV14 to TRBJ2-1, with 10 bases that match TRBD2. The CDR3 has 14 residues. Germline V gene sequence: CDR1 SGHDN, CDR2 FVKESK. Losses at the gene ends were 3 bases for V and 7 bases for J; bases not matched to a gene: 3. The DNA for the CDR3 is TGTGCCAGCAGCCAGTTACTAGCGGGAAATGAGCAGTTCTTC. Encoded protein: CASSQLLAGNEQFF.

The chain combines TRBV5-6 with TRBJ2-7; D gene uncertain. The CDR3 covers 12 residues. Germline V gene lookup returns CDR1 SGHDT and CDR2 YYEEEE. V was clipped by 2 bases and J by 4 bases, with 7 bases between them. CDR3 region: CASSFNQYEQYF. CDR3 in DNA: TGTGCCAGCAGCTTTAATCAGTACGAGCAGTACTTC.

This clone appeared a few times. The genes are TRBV4-2 and TRBJ1-6, with 9 bases fitting TRBD1. There are 16 residues in the CDR3. V lost 2 bases, J lost 6 bases, and 5 bases stayed unmatched. CDR1 and CDR2 from the germline V gene are LGHNA and YNFKEQ. In nucleotides, the CDR3 is TGTGCCAGCAGCCAAACCGGGACAGGGCGTAATTCACCCCTCCACTTT. This translates into CASSQTGTGRNSPLHF.

The CDR3 region is CAISEVDQVGELFF. The CDR3, as DNA: TGTGCCATCAGTGAGGTCGATCAGGTCGGGGAGCTGTTTTTT. The rearrangement uses TRBV10-3 and TRBJ2-2; D not resolved. V dropped 2 bases and J dropped 7 bases, with 11 bases sitting between them. The CDR3 covers 14 residues. From germline, CDR1 is ENHRY and CDR2 SYGVKD.

The chain links TRBV5-8 to TRBJ1-2, with D possibly being TRBD1 (5 bases). Trimming pared 0 bases from V and 7 bases from J, leaving 13 bases between. CDR3 length: 14 amino acids. Germline V gene sequence: CDR1 SGHTS, CDR2 YDEGEE. CDR3 sequence (DNA): TGTGCCAGCAGCTTGGCCGCGGCAGGGATTGGCTACACCTTC. This sequence encodes CASSLAAAGIGYTF.

V is TRBV5-6 and J is TRBJ1-1, with D possibly matching TRBD1 (6 bases). V gave up 0 bases and J gave up 0 bases, with 12 bases separating them. The germline gives CDR1 SGHDT, CDR2 YYEEEE. The CDR3 has 16 amino acids. DNA of the CDR3: TGTGCCAGCAGCTTGGGAGGACAGAACATGAACACTGAAGCTTTCTTT. This codes for CASSLGGQNMNTEAFF.

CDR3 nucleotide sequence: TGCGCCAGCAGTAGGGGTGGGCAGCCTGGGAACTATGGCTACACCTTC. This gives the protein CASSRGGQPGNYGYTF. The chain carries TRBV5-1 and TRBJ1-2; TRBD1 might be the D (5 bases). Trimming shortened V by 5 bases and J by 2 bases, and 19 bases separated the two germline ends. The germline gives CDR1 SGHRS, CDR2 YFSETQ. This CDR3 is 16 amino acids long.

The rearrangement joins TRBV28 to TRBJ2-1, with 9 bases identical to TRBD1. The CDR3 is 16 amino acids. CDR1 and CDR2 (germline): MDHEN, SYDVKM. The J segment lost 6 bases and the V segment lost 2 bases, leaving 8 bases of the junction unmatched. The CDR3 is CASSLDPGQGFNEQFF. The CDR3 region has the DNA TGTGCCAGCAGTTTAGACCCGGGACAGGGTTTCAATGAGCAGTTCTTC.

The rearrangement joins TRBV29-1 to TRBJ1-2, with TRBD1 matching 9 bases. From germline, CDR1 is SQVTM and CDR2 ANQGSEA. This CDR3 has 18 amino acids. V lost 2 bases and J lost 4; bases outside the gene matches: 17. This chain's CDR3 is CSVESSGTGWGDAYGYTF. The DNA for the CDR3 is TGCAGCGTTGAATCCTCGGGGACAGGGTGGGGGGACGCCTATGGCTACACCTTC. The full variable domain, rest sourced from reference TRBV29-1 and TRBJ1-2, is SAVISQKPSRDICQRGTSLTIQCQVDSQVTMMFWYRQQPGQSLTLIATANQGSEATYESGFVIDKFPISRPNLTFSTLTVSNMSPEDSSIYLCSVESSGTGWGDAYGYTFGSGTRLTVV.

The V and J genes are TRBV19 and TRBJ2-2; 8 nucleotides align to TRBD1. The CDR3 covers 14 residues. With V trimmed by 7 bases and J by 4 bases, 5 bases remained unmatched. Germline V gives CDR1 LNHDA, CDR2 SQIVND (reference sequence). The CDR3 loop reads CASTRTGPTGELFF. CDR3 sequence (DNA): TGTGCCAGTACCCGGACAGGGCCCACCGGGGAGCTGTTTTTT.

This clone was observed once. The V call is TRBV18, the J call TRBJ1-4; TRBD1 agrees at 8 bases. The CDR3 extends over 15 amino acids. Germline V gene data show CDR1 as KGHSH and CDR2 as LQKENI. The V gene end was trimmed by 2 bases and the J gene end by 10 bases; junction bases not matched to a gene: 9. CDR3 DNA: TGTGCCAGCTCACCAGCCGGACAGGGTTGGGGAAAACTGTTTTTT. Translated, it gives CASSPAGQGWGKLFF.